This T cell receptor beta chain was documented in a study of regulatory T cells in long-lasting Graves disease. Study information: The term persistent Graves' disease signified upward of 5 years on antithyroid drugs with positive TSH receptor antibodies.

A few counts support this clonotype. Its specificity is not known. V was trimmed by 4 bases and J by 8 bases, leaving 27 bases between them. The CDR3 is 18 amino acids. Germline-derived CDR1 and CDR2 are MDHEN and SYDVKM. Combining iRepertoire HTBI primers with Arm-PCR of CDR3 regions, the authors built TCR beta libraries. In the authors' methods: The identification of under 65 TRBV and roughly 14 TRBJ segments was made across samples. MiXCR, applied by TCRdb to the multiplex PCR reads, yields one record per CDR3 protein. TCRdb, not the authors, supplied the V and J calls. The sample consists of a few hundred thousand distinct CDR3 sequences, roughly 24% of them appearing once. General study results and limits: Those with persistent Graves' had less TCR diversity than newly diagnosed patients. Under persistent disease, TRBV28, TRBJ1-2 and TRBJ2-5 were used preferentially.

As to time point: persistent/refractory GD, antithyroid drugs over 5 years with positive TRAb. RNA isolated from PBMCs was used to make the TCR library. V and J are TRBV28 and TRBJ1-3, with D possibly being TRBD1 (5 bases). Here the sequenced sample was peripheral blood mononuclear cells (PBMCs), taken when the disease was refractory, from a patient treated with antithyroid drugs. The clonotype originates from a woman aged 40 to 50 with Graves disease. CDR3 residues: CASSSMALRQPTWDTIYF. The CDR3 nucleotides are TGTGCCAGCAGTTCAATGGCCCTCAGACAGCCGACGTGGGACACCATATATTTT.